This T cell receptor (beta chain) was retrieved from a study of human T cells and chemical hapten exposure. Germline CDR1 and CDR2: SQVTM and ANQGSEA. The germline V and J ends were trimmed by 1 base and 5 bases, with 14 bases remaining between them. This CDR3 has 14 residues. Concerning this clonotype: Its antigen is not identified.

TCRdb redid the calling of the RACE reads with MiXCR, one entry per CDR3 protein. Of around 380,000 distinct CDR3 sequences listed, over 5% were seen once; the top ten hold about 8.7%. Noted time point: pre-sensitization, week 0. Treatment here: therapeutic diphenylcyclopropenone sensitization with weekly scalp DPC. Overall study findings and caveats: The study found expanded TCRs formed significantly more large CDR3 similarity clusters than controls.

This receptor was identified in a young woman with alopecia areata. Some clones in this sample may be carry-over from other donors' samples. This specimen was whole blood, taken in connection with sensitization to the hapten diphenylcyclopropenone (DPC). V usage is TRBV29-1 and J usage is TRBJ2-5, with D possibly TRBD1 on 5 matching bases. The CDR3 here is CSVEVSSGRETQYF. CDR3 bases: TGCAGCGTTGAAGTGTCGTCAGGGCGGGAGACCCAGTACTTC.